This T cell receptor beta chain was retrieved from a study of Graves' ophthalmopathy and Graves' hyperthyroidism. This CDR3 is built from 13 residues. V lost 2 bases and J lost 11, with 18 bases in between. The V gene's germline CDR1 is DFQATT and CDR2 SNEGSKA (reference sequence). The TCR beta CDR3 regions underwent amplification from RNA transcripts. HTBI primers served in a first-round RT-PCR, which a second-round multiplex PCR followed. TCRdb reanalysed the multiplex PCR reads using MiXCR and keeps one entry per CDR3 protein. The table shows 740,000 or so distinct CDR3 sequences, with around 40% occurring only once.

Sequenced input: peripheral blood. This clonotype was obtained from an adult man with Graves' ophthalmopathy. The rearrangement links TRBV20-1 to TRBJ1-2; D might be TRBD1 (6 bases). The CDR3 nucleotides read TGCAGTGCTAGACCTCCGGGCAGGGGTAGTTACACCTTC. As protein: CSARPPGRGSYTF.